This T cell receptor (beta chain) was found in a study of control samples from healthy donors and cancer patients. Assay: immunoSEQ multiplex PCR; the TCRdb copy retains only in-frame clones and omits some. The sample has tens of thousands of clones; approximately 91% are singletons. The ends lost 6 bases at V and 6 bases at J; junction bases unmatched: 9. The length of the CDR3 is 15 residues. The germline V gene encodes CDR1 LNHDA and CDR2 SQIVND (reference sequence). Sequenced input: PBMCs. The sequence was collected from a woman aged 50 to 60 with colorectal cancer. The J gene is TRBJ2-3, the V gene TRBV19; 10 bases map to TRBD2. The CDR3 here is CASSAAKRGGDTQYF. Written as DNA, the CDR3 is TGTGCCAGTAGCGCCGCGAAGCGGGGGGGCGATACGCAGTATTTT. The variable domain in full, completed from reference TRBV19 and TRBJ2-3, reads DGGITQSPKYLFRKEGQNVTLSCEQNLNHDAMYWYRQDPGQGLRLIYYSQIVNDFQKGDIAEGYSVSREKKESFPLTVTSAQKNPTAFYLCASSAAKRGGDTQYFGPGTRLTVL.